The rows below give T cell receptor beta chains drawn from one sample of a study of cytomegalovirus exposure and HLA in healthy donors. Profiling relied on immunoSEQ multiplex PCR, and the TCRdb table lists in-frame clones only, not all of them. The sample includes 100,000 to 150,000 clones, approximately 78% of them seen just once. The sample consisted of PBMCs. All receptors derive from a man in his forties in good health and CMV-seronegative. The CDR3 runs from the conserved cysteine through the conserved F or W. D genes are given only for firm matches. Some rows have no size entry. The others give once, few or many, or a class for an expanded clone.

d_call clone_size j_call v_call cdr3_nt cdr3_aa
TRBD1 NA TRBJ1-2 TRBV6-6 TGTGCCAGCAGAACCGCCGGGACAGGGTACTATGGCTACACCTTC CASRTAGTGYYGYTF
TRBD2 NA TRBJ2-7 TRBV5-8 TGTGCCAGCAGCCTCGCGGGGGGGGCGAGATACGAGCAGTACTTC CASSLAGGARYEQYF
NA NA TRBJ1-2 TRBV7-9 TGTGCCAGCAGCTCACTAGCGGGGGGTAATAGCTATGGCTACACCTTC CASSSLAGGNSYGYTF
NA NA TRBJ2-1 TRBV15 TGTGCCACCAGCAGAGAGGGACACAGTTACAATGAGCAGTTCTTC CATSREGHSYNEQFF
NA NA TRBJ2-5 TRBV2 TGTGCCAGCAGTCCCCCCAGTGGGCCGGAGACCCAGTACTTC CASSPPSGPETQYF
NA once TRBJ2-3 TRBV28 TGTGCCAGCAGTCCCCACTCCCGAACAGATACGCAGTATTTT CASSPHSRTDTQYF
TRBD1 few TRBJ1-1 TRBV5-5 TGTGCCAGCAGCTTGGCTGGACAGGGGTTTGAAGCTTTCTTT CASSLAGQGFEAFF
TRBD1 NA TRBJ2-2 TRBV19 TGTGCCAGTAGTATAAGGACAGGGGTTGGGACCGGGGAGCTGTTTTTT CASSIRTGVGTGELFF
NA NA TRBJ2-7 TRBV7-6 TGTGCCAGCAGCCCCCGACGACAGGCCATGAAAACCTACGAGCAGTACTTC CASSPRRQAMKTYEQYF
TRBD1 NA TRBJ2-5 TRBV19 TGTGCCAGTAGTATTCGGGACAGGGGGGCGCCCCAGTACTTC CASSIRDRGAPQYF
NA NA TRBJ1-1 TRBV2 TGTGCCAGCACCTCTACCGGGAGCTTCACTGAAGCTTTCTTT CASTSTGSFTEAFF
NA NA TRBJ2-1 TRBV2 TGTGCCAGCAGAACTTCCGGAGCGGGTAATGAGCAGTTCTTC CASRTSGAGNEQFF
NA NA TRBJ1-3 TRBV9 TGTGCCAGCAGCGCGCTGGACAGCTCTGGAAACACCATATATTTT CASSALDSSGNTIYF
TRBD2 NA TRBJ2-3 TRBV4-3 TGCGCCAGCAGCCGAAGCGGGGCCGACACAGATACGCAGTATTTT CASSRSGADTDTQYF
TRBD2 NA TRBJ2-3 TRBV5-4 TGTGCCAGCAGCGCGCGGGGGGGCGGAAACACAGATACGCAGTATTTT CASSARGGGNTDTQYF
TRBD1 NA TRBJ1-1 TRBV5-1 TGCGCCAGCAGCCGTACGGGACAGGGGAATACTGAAGCTTTCTTT CASSRTGQGNTEAFF
TRBD1 NA TRBJ1-1 TRBV4-2 TGTGCCAGCAGCGCACAGGGGGGAACTGAAGCTTTCTTT CASSAQGGTEAFF
NA NA TRBJ2-7 TRBV4-2 TGTGCCAGCAGCCAAGACGGCGGGGCTGACTACGAGCAGTACTTC CASSQDGGADYEQYF
NA NA TRBJ1-2 TRBV9 TGTGCCAGCAAGCCACCCACTAACTATGGCTACACCTTC CASKPPTNYGYTF
NA NA TRBJ1-6 TRBV6-1 TGTGCCAGCAGAAGCCTGTCTTCACCCCTCCACTTT CASRSLSSPLHF
TRBD2 NA TRBJ2-7 TRBV18 TGTGCCAGCTCACCGACTTTAGCGGGGGCCTCCTACGAGCAGTACTTC CASSPTLAGASYEQYF
NA NA TRBJ1-4 TRBV7-2 TGTGCCAGCAGCTACCTAGACAGGAACCCTGAAAAACTGTTTTTT CASSYLDRNPEKLFF
TRBD1 NA TRBJ1-2 TRBV27 TGTGCCAGCAGCGGAAACAGGGGCCTTGGGGGCTACACCTTC CASSGNRGLGGYTF
NA NA TRBJ2-7 TRBV5-6 TGTGCCAGCAGCCCCAACGACATCGAGTACTACGAGCAGTACTTC CASSPNDIEYYEQYF
TRBD1 NA TRBJ1-2 TRBV18 TGTGCCAGCTCACTAGGGATTGGGACAGAAGATGGCTACACCTTC CASSLGIGTEDGYTF
TRBD1 few TRBJ1-2 TRBV6-4 TGTGCCAGCAAGCGGGACAGGGAAAGGTATGGCTACACCTTC CASKRDRERYGYTF
TRBD1 NA TRBJ1-6 TRBV15 TGTGCCACCAGCAGAGGACAGGGGGCAGGGTCCTATAATTCACCCCTCCACTTT CATSRGQGAGSYNSPLHF
NA NA TRBJ1-1 TRBV30 TGTGCCTGGGCTAAAGACAGAGACACTGAAGCTTTCTTT CAWAKDRDTEAFF
NA NA TRBJ2-2 TRBV27 TGTGCCAGCAGTATCTTCGGGACTTACACCGGGGAGCTGTTTTTT CASSIFGTYTGELFF
NA NA TRBJ1-1 TRBV9 TGTGCCAGCAGCCTCGACTCGAACACTGAAGCTTTCTTT CASSLDSNTEAFF
NA NA TRBJ1-2 TRBV4-1 TGCGCCAGCAGCCAAGGGGGGGGACGGGGACGAACGGGCTACACCTTC CASSQGGGRGRTGYTF
NA NA TRBJ1-6 TRBV7-2 TGTGCCAGCAGCGCCCGCGGCTCCTATAATTCACCCCTCCACTTT CASSARGSYNSPLHF
NA NA TRBJ2-5 TRBV29-1 TGCAGCGTCTCGGGTTACGGGCAAGAGACCCAGTACTTC CSVSGYGQETQYF